The following is a T cell receptor (beta chain) sequence with its context. V was clipped by 2 bases and J by 7 bases, with 12 bases between them. The germline V gene has CDR1 SGHNT and CDR2 YYREEE (reference sequence). The CDR3 contains 13 residues. The source of the sample is a study of blood T cell repertoires in COVID-19. On the study more broadly: T cells, B-cell-depleted T cells, or PBMCs provided the cDNA or gDNA that served as material.

Some clones are missing from TCRdb's copy, which holds only in-frame ones; the method was immunoSEQ multiplex PCR. The sample has around 320,000 clones; under 90% are singletons. The J gene is TRBJ2-5, the V gene TRBV5-4; possible D gene TRBD2, 6 bases. The clonotype originates from a woman in her 50s who had been exposed to COVID-19. Specimen: PBMCs or T cells enriched from blood (not recorded which). This CDR3 is CASSFFGGATQYF. The CDR3 DNA sequence: TGTGCCAGCAGCTTTTTCGGGGGTGCGACCCAGTACTTC.